Listed below are T cell receptor beta chains from one sample, sequenced in a study of T cell repertoires in cytomegalovirus infection. TCRdb reprocessed the reads with MiXCR, giving one entry per CDR3 protein. The sample records around 900,000 distinct CDR3 sequences, around 29% being singletons. The antigens these receptors bind are not known. Here the sequenced sample was cultured CD8+ T cells from PBMCs, taken from culture after CMV antigen stimulation. The origin of the receptors is a human donor in good health (CMV status not recorded). Some clones in this sample may be carry-over from other donors' samples. Each CDR3 is given with its conserved first and last residue. D genes are given only for firm matches. The size field is filled for only some rows; it gives once, few, many or a size class.

>TRBV5-6|few|TRBJ2-1|-
TGTGCCAGCAGCTCCAGACCCAATGAGCAGTTCTTC
CASSSRPNEQFF
>TRBV20-1|-|TRBJ1-4|-
TGCAGTGCTAGACACAGGACAACTAATGAAAAACTGTTTTTT
CSARHRTTNEKLFF
>TRBV20-1|-|TRBJ2-3|-
TGCAGTACTAGAGCCACCACAGATACGCAGTATTTT
CSTRATTDTQYF
>TRBV13|-|TRBJ1-1|-
TGTGCCAGCAGCCTCGGTTGGGGGAAGGCTGAAGCTTTCTTT
CASSLGWGKAEAFF
>TRBV9|-|TRBJ2-1|-
TGTGCCAGCAGCGCTAAACAGGGGGGGGGGCACAATGAGCAGTTCTTC
CASSAKQGGGHNEQFF
>TRBV27|few|TRBJ1-5|TRBD1
TGTGCCAGCGCAACAGGGGGCGTACAGCCCCAGCATTTT
CASATGGVQPQHF
>TRBV24-1|-|TRBJ2-1|-
TGTGCCACCAGTGATTTGGACGGGGGCCTTTACAATGAGCAGTTCTTC
CATSDLDGGLYNEQFF
>TRBV12-3/TRBV12-4|many|TRBJ1-2|TRBD1
TGTGCCAGCACCTCGCAGGGGGCGCTTGGTGGCTACACCTTC
CASTSQGALGGYTF
>TRBV7-8|many|TRBJ2-7|-
TGTGCCAGCAGCTTAGTTGCTGGGATCGCCTACGAGCAGTACTTC
CASSLVAGIAYEQYF
>TRBV7-9|once|TRBJ1-2|-
TGTGCCAGCAGTGATAAGGGTCCCGGCGGAGGCTACACCTTC
CASSDKGPGGGYTF
>TRBV2|once|TRBJ1-2|-
TGCGCCAGCAGTGAGGGTCATGGGGGGAGAGATGGCTACACCTTC
CASSEGHGGRDGYTF
>TRBV6-5|-|TRBJ2-5|-
TGTGCCAGCAGCTCGTGGGGAGAGACCCAGTACTTC
CASSSWGETQYF
>TRBV19|few|TRBJ2-4|-
TGTGCCAGTATTGGGGACATTCAGTACTTC
CASIGDIQYF
>TRBV24-1|-|TRBJ2-4|TRBD1
TGTGCCACCATCTTAGAGGGGAAGGGGGCAACCTGCCAATCGCATCGGAACATTCAGTACTTC
CATILEGKGATCQSHRNIQYF
>TRBV7-9|-|TRBJ1-4|-
TGTGCCAGCAGCCTCGGGGCTTCTAATGAAAAACTGTTTTTT
CASSLGASNEKLFF
>TRBV24-1|few|TRBJ2-1|-
TGTGCCACCAGTGATTTCCGGCAGGGTCACAATGAGCAGTTCTTC
CATSDFRQGHNEQFF
>TRBV2|-|TRBJ1-6|-
TGTGCCACGGACAGCGTTATATCACCCCTCCACTTT
CATDSVISPLHF
>TRBV27|-|TRBJ2-7|-
TGTGCCAGCAGTCGAAAGGGGGCCTACGAGCAGTACTTC
CASSRKGAYEQYF
>TRBV20-1|many|TRBJ1-5|-
TGCAGTGCCCTTAAAGGCGGTAGCAATCAGCCCCAGCATTTT
CSALKGGSNQPQHF
>TRBV6-6|-|TRBJ2-3|TRBD2
TGTGCCAGCACCCTAGCGGGGGCCGGTGATACGCAGTATTTT
CASTLAGAGDTQYF
>TRBV6-6|-|TRBJ1-4|TRBD1
TGTGCCAGCAGTCGGACAGGGAATGAAAAACTGTTTTTT
CASSRTGNEKLFF
>TRBV9|-|TRBJ1-2|TRBD1
TGTGCCAGCAGCGCAGGGGGTCGGTATGGCTACACCTTC
CASSAGGRYGYTF
>TRBV7-9|few|TRBJ1-2|-
TGTGCCAGCAGCCCTCGGGCAGGGGATGGCTACACCTTC
CASSPRAGDGYTF
>TRBV9|few|TRBJ2-5|-
TGTGCCAGCAGCGTAGATGGCCAACAAGAGACCCAGTACTTC
CASSVDGQQETQYF
>TRBV6-5|-|TRBJ1-4|-
TGTGCCAGCAGCTTCAACGTAGACCCTCATGAAAAACTGTTTTTT
CASSFNVDPHEKLFF
>TRBV5-5|-|TRBJ1-1|-
TGTGCCAGCAGCACCATGGGGGTGAACACTGAAGCTTTCTTT
CASSTMGVNTEAFF
>TRBV4-1|many|TRBJ1-2|-
TGCGCCAGCAGCCAAGATCCTACGACAGGCAACTATGGCTACACCTTC
CASSQDPTTGNYGYTF
>TRBV13|-|TRBJ2-1|-
TGTGCCAGCGGGATCCGGGGGTACAATGAGCAGTTCTTC
CASGIRGYNEQFF
>TRBV25-1|few|TRBJ2-5|TRBD2
TGTGCCAGCAGTGGCCGGGAGGGAGAGACCCAGTACTTC
CASSGREGETQYF
>TRBV7-6|-|TRBJ2-2|-
TGTGCCAGCAGCTTACCAATTCAAGGGGTGAACACCGGGGAGCTGTTTTTT
CASSLPIQGVNTGELFF
>TRBV6-2/TRBV6-3|-|TRBJ1-6|-
TGTGCCAGCAGTTACAATTCGGCCGGCGGCAATAATTCACCCCTCCACTTT
CASSYNSAGGNNSPLHF
>TRBV12-3/TRBV12-4|-|TRBJ2-1|-
TGTGCCAGCACCCCTAGAGTGTACAATGAGCAGTTCTTC
CASTPRVYNEQFF
>TRBV7-2|many|TRBJ2-2|TRBD2
TGTGCCAGCAGCCTTCAGCGGGGTGCGAACACCGGGGAGCTGTTTTTT
CASSLQRGANTGELFF
>TRBV6-6|once|TRBJ1-1|-
TGTGCCAGCAGTTCCCGAGTGGCTTTCTTT
CASSSRVAFF
>TRBV6-6|-|TRBJ2-7|TRBD2
TGTGCCAGCAGGGTGACTAGCGGGTACTCCTACGAGCAGTACTTC
CASRVTSGYSYEQYF
>TRBV4-1|-|TRBJ2-3|-
TGCGCCAGCAGCCAAGTCGGGGGACCCTTTGGCACAGATACGCAGTATTTT
CASSQVGGPFGTDTQYF
>TRBV7-6|-|TRBJ2-7|-
TGTGCCAGCAGCTCCTCGGGGGCGCGGTACGAGCAGTACTTC
CASSSSGARYEQYF
>TRBV6-1|few|TRBJ1-2|TRBD1
TGTGCCACCCCCCTCGACAGGGGGCGTAATGGCTACACCTTC
CATPLDRGRNGYTF
>TRBV7-9|-|TRBJ1-1|-
TGTGCCAGCAGCTTAGCGTATGGGGCGGGGGCTTTCTTT
CASSLAYGAGAFF
>TRBV15|-|TRBJ1-1|-
TGTGCCACCAGCACCCATAGGGAAATATTCGGGACTGAAGCTTTCTTT
CATSTHREIFGTEAFF
>TRBV2|-|TRBJ2-2|TRBD1
TGTGCCAGCAGTGAATTAAGGACAGGGGTCATCACCGGGGAGCTGTTTTTT
CASSELRTGVITGELFF
>TRBV7-6|-|TRBJ2-7|-
TGTGCCAGCAGCGAAGAATACCGGGACGCAACCTACGAGCAGTACTTC
CASSEEYRDATYEQYF
>TRBV27|-|TRBJ1-1|-
TGTGCCAGCCTCTCCAGGGGAATGAACACTGAAGCTTTCTTT
CASLSRGMNTEAFF
>TRBV3-1|once|TRBJ2-2|-
TGTGCCAGCAGCTCGACAGACAGGAACACCGGGGAGCTGTTTTTT
CASSSTDRNTGELFF
>TRBV29-1|-|TRBJ2-7|TRBD1
TGCAGCGTTGAAGTTCGAGCGACAGGGAGCTCCTACGAGCAGTACTTC
CSVEVRATGSSYEQYF